In its sample, the clone carrying this TCR beta chain was seen a few times. Its antigen is currently unknown. The data belong to a study of blood T cells in healthy people across ages. Study as a whole: About one barcoded beta molecule was captured per two T cells (by template switching).

CDR1 and CDR2 (germline): DFQATT, SNEGSKA (reference sequence). V shed 6 bases and J shed 7 bases, with 13 bases lying between them. CDR3 length: 12 residues. Study-wide points: Across the age range, TCR beta diversity per million T cells fell in a roughly linear way. Without sorted subsets, naive and antigen-experienced compartments could not be conclusively compared.

Primers used in a second PCR of roughly 6 to 12 cycles were a sample-barcoded 5' primer and a J-beta primer mix. CDR3-containing paired-end reads numbering at least 2.5 million came from each sample. TCRdb called the 5' RACE reads again in MiXCR, with one record for every CDR3 protein. The profile shows about 780,000 distinct CDR3 sequences, 35% to 50% of them singletons. V gene TRBV20-1 combines with J gene TRBJ2-1; D may match TRBD1 or TRBD2 (5 bases each). This TCR was recovered from an elderly man in good health. The sequenced sample was blood. In DNA, the CDR3 is TGCAGTGCAAACCTGGGGGTTAATGAGCAGTTCTTC. The encoded protein is CSANLGVNEQFF.